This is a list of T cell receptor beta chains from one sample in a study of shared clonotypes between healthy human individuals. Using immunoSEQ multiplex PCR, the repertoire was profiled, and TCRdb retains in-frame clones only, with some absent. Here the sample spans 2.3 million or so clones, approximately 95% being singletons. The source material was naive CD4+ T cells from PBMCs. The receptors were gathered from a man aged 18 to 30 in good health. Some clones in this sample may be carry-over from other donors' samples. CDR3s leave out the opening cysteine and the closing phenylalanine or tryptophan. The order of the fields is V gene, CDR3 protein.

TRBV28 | ASSLSPSGSSYEQY
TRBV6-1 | ASSEAGVTGNTIY
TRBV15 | ATSRAPGQGKETQY
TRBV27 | ASSPAQNRPFQEQY
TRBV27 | ASSSYRLAAITDTQY
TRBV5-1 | ASSLEDGELF
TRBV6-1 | ASTGGGLGYGYT
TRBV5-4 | ASSRAVAQIAYGYT
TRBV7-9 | ASSPTPADTQY
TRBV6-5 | ASSWDLSRDEQF
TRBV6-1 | ASREQGAQPQH
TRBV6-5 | ASRGGAYEQY
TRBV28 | ASSLGTGGYEQY
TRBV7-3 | ASSQGLQVDEQF
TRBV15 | ATSRAPLGTVSYEQY
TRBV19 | ASSIGNRNTEAF
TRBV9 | ASSVGGGPSGGYT
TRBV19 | ASSVERVSYNEQF
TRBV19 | ALTSGNTDTQY
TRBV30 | AWSVPRSSSGNTIY
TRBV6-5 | ASSWDREAPIY
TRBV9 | ASSVGRGGNEKLF
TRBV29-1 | SVEPPGGTDTQY
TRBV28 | ASRRDTTSPLH
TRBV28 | ASSFNSGRNTGELF
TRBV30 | AWSPPIAGLSYEQY
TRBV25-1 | ASSEPLGGAGETQY
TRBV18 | ASSPPGGVEETQY
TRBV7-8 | ASSLALDPEAF
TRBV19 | ASSSAPLAGATDTQY
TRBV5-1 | ASSLVGGLYNEQF
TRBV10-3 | AISAGTSGTPGGQY
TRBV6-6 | ASSYSNRGDEAF
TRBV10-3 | AVGAGNTIY
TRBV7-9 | ASSLGKGQDRYEQY
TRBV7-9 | ASSLKGRGETGDYGYT
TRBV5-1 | ASSRDVGTGYEQY
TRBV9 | ASSPEGIPGGPQH
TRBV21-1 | ASSKEEPGQGVIDTQY
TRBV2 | ASSYASSSYNEQF
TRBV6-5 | ASSYSTGLGETQY
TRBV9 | ASSVGWAGEQY
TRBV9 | ASSVGGLSGNTIY
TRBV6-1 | ASRLVGGPYEQY
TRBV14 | ASSQDLSRSYEQY
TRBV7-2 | ASRIAGIDNEQF
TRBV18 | ASSPGAITQETQY
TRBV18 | ASSLGLAGHTDTQY
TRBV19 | ASRAGTGENQPQH
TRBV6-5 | ASSYRQTAYEQY
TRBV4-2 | ASSHAPGGRGYNEQF